This T cell receptor (beta chain) was documented in a study of blood T cell repertoires in COVID-19. Study-level information: The United States, Italy and Spain provided the acute and convalescent COVID-19 samples.

TCRdb's copy holds only in-frame clones and misses some; the assay was immunoSEQ multiplex PCR. The repertoire holds approximately 300,000 clones, about 93% seen once, with around 6.8% in the top ten. Per germline, CDR1 SGHTA and CDR2 FQGNSA. After removal of 7 bases from V and 7 bases from J, the junction contained 9 bases not matched to a gene. The CDR3 is 15 residues long. The chain is built from TRBV7-2 and TRBJ2-1; 11 nucleotides match TRBD2. The sample comprised peripheral blood. The TCR was taken from a woman in her 30s with COVID-19, enrolled during active disease. CDR3 nucleotide sequence: TGTGCCAGCACCATAGCGGGAGGGCCCAGTAATGAGCAGTTCTTC. This encodes CASTIAGGPSNEQFF.